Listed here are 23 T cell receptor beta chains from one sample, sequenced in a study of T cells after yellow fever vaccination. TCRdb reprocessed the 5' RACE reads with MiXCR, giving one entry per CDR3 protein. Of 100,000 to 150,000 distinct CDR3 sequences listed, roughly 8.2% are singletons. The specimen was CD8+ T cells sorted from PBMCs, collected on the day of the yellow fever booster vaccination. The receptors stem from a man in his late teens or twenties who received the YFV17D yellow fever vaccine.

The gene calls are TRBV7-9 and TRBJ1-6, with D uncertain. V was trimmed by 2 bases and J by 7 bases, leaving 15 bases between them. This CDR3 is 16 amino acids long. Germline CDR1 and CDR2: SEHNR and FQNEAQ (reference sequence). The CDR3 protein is CASSLLRSGMNSPLHF. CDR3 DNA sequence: TGTGCCAGCAGCTTACTTCGGTCGGGGATGAATTCACCCCTCCACTTT.

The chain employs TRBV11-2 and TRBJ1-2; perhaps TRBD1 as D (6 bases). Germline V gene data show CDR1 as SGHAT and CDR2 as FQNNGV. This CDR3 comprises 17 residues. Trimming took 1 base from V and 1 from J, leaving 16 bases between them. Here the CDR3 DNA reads TGTGCCAGCAGCTTAGTAAGGGGGACCTACCTTAACTATGGCTACACCTTC. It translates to CASSLVRGTYLNYGYTF.

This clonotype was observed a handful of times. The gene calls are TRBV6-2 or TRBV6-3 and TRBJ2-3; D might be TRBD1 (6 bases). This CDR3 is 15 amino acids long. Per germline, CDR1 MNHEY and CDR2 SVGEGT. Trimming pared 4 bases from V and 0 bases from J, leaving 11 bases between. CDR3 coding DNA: TGTGCCAGCAGTTCCTCTACAGGGAGCACAGATACGCAGTATTTT. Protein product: CASSSSTGSTDTQYF.

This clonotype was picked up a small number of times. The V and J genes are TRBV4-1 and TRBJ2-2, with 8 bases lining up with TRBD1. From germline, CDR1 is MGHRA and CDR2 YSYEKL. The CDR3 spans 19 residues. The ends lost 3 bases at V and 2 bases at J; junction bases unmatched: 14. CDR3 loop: CASSHSRDRRPPNTGELFF. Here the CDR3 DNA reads TGCGCCAGCAGCCACAGCCGGGACAGGCGGCCCCCCAACACCGGGGAGCTGTTTTTT.

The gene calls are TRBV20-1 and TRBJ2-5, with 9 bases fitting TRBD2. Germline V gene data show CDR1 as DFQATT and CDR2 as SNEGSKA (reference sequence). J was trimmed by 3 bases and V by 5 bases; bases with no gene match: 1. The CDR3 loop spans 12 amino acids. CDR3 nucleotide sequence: TGCAGTGCTTTAGCGGGGGAAGAGACCCAGTACTTC. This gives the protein CSALAGEETQYF.

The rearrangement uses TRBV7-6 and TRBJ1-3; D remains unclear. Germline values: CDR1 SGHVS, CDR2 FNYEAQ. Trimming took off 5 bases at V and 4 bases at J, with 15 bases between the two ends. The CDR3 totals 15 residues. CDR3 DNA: TGTGCCAGCAGCCCCGGGTCGGGTTTAGGAAACACCATATATTTT. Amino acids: CASSPGSGLGNTIYF.

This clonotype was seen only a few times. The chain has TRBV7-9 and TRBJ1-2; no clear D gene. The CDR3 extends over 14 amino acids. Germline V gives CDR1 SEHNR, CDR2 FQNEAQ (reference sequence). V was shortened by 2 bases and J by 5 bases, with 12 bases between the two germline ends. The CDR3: CASSLIKDPYGYTF. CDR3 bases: TGTGCCAGCAGCTTAATCAAGGATCCTTATGGCTACACCTTC.

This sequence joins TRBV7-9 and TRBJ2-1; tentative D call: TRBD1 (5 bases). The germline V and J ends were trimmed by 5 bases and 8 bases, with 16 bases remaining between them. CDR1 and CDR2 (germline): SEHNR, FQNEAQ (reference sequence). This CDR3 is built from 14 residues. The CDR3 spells CASSQRSGFDEQFF. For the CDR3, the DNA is TGTGCCAGCAGCCAAAGATCAGGGTTCGATGAGCAGTTCTTC.

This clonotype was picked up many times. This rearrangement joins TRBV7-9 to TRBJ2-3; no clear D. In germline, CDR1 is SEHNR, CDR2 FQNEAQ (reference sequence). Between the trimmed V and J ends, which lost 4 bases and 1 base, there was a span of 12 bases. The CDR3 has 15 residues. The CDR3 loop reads CASSSPTTGTDTQYF. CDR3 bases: TGTGCCAGCAGCTCCCCCACGACCGGCACAGATACGCAGTATTTT. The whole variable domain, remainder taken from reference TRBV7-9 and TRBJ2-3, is DTGVSQNPRHKITKRGQNVTFRCDPISEHNRLYWYRQTLGQGPEFLTYFQNEAQLEKSRLLSDRFSAERPKGSFSTLEIQRTEQGDSAMYLCASSSPTTGTDTQYFGPGTRLTVL.

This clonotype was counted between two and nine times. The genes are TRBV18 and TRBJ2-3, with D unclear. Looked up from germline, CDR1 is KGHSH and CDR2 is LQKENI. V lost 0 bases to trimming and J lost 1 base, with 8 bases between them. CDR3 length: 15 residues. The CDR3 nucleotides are TGTGCCAGCTCACCACCGGGTTGGGGCACAGATACGCAGTATTTT. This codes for CASSPPGWGTDTQYF.

In nucleotides, the CDR3 is TGCGCCAGCAGCCAAGTCCCGGGAGCGAGCTACTACGAGCAGTACGTC. Protein sequence: CASSQVPGASYYEQYV. This chain links TRBV4-1 with TRBJ2-7, with a possible D match to TRBD2 (6 bases). Germline V gives CDR1 MGHRA, CDR2 YSYEKL. Trimming removed 1 base at V and 3 bases at J, with 16 bases between. The CDR3 consists of 16 residues.

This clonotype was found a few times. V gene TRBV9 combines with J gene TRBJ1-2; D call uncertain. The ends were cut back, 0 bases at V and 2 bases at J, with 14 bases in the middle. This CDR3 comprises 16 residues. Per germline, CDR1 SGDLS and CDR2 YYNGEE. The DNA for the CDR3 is TGTGCCAGCAGCGTAGTGGGCGAAAAAGTGAACTATGGCTACACCTTC. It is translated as CASSVVGEKVNYGYTF.

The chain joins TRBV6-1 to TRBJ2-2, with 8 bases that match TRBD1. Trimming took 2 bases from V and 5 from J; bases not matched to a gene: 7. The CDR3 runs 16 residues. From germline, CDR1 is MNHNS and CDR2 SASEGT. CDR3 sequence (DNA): TGTGCCAGCAGTGAATATCAGGGGGCGTTTACCGGGGAGCTGTTTTTT. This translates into CASSEYQGAFTGELFF.

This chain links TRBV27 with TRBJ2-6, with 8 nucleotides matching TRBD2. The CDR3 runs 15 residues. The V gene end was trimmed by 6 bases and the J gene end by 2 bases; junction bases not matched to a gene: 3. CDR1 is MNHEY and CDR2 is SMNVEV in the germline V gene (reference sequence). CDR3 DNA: TGTGCCAGCAGCCCCGGGAGGGCTGGGGCCAACGTCCTGACTTTC. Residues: CASSPGRAGANVLTF.

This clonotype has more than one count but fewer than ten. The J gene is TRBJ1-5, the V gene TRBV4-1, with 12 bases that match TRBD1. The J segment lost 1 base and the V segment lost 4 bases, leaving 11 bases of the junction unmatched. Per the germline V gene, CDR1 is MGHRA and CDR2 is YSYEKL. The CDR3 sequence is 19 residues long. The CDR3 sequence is CASSPGTGGGPVSNQPQHF. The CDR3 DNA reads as TGCGCCAGCAGCCCAGGGACAGGGGGCGGACCAGTGAGCAATCAGCCCCAGCATTTT.

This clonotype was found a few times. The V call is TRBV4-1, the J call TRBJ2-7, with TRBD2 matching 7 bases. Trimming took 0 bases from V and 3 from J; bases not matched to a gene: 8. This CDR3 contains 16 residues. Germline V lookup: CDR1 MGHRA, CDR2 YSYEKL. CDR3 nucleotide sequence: TGCGCCAGCAGCCAAGAAGGGACCCGGACTAGCTACGAGCAGTACTTC. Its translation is CASSQEGTRTSYEQYF.

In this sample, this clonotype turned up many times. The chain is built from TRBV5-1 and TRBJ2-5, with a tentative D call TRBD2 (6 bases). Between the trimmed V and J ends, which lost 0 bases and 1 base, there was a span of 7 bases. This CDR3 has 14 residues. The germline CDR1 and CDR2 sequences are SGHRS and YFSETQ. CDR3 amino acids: CASSLVGGQETQYF. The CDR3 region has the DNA TGCGCCAGCAGCTTGGTCGGGGGCCAAGAGACCCAGTACTTC.

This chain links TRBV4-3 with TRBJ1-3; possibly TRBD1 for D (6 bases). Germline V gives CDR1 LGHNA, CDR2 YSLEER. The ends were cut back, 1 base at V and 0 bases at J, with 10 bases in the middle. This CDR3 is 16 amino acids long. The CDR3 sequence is CASSQGTAFSGNTIYF. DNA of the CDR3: TGCGCCAGCAGCCAAGGGACAGCCTTCTCTGGAAACACCATATATTTT.

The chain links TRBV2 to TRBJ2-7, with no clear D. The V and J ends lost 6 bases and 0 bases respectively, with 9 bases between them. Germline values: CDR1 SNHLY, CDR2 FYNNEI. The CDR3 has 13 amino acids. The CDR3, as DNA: TGTGCCAGCAGCGGCACCAACTCCTACGAGCAGTACGTC. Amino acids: CASSGTNSYEQYV.

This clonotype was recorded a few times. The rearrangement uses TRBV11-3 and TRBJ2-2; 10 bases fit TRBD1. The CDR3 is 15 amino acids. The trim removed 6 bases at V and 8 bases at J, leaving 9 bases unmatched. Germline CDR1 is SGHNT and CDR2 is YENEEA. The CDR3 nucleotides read TGTGCCAGCAGTGGCCGGGACAGGGGCGCGGGGGAGCTGTTTTTT. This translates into CASSGRDRGAGELFF.

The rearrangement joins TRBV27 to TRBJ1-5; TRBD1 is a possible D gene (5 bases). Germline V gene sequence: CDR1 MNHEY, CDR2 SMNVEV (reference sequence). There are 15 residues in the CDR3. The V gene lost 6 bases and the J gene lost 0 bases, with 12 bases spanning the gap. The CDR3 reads CASSLGGYSNQPQHF. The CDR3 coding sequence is TGTGCCAGCAGCCTCGGGGGGTATAGCAATCAGCCCCAGCATTTT.

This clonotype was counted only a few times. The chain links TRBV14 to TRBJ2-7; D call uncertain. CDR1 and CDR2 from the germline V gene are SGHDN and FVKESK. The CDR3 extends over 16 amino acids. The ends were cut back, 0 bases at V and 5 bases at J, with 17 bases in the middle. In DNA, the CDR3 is TGTGCCAGCAGCCAAGATATCGCAGGCCTTGTCGACGAGCAGTACTTC. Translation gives CASSQDIAGLVDEQYF.

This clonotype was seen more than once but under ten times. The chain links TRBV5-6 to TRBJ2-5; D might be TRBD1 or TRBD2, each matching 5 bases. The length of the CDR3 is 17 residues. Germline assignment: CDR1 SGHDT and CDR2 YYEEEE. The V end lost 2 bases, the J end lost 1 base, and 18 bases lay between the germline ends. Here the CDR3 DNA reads TGTGCCAGCAGCTTTTCCGCTCAATGGGGGAGCCAAGAGACCCAGTACTTC. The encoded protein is CASSFSAQWGSQETQYF.